This entry lists 17 T cell receptor beta chains sequenced from one sample in a study of T-cell reconstitution after alpha-beta-depleted transplantation in children. Preparation of the TCRbeta library used unique molecular identifiers. TCRdb re-called the PCR reads with MiXCR, one entry per CDR3 protein. Among about 16,000 distinct CDR3 sequences listed, about 7.7% were seen once. The sequenced sample was PBMCs, mostly from graft donor cells, obtained 60 days after TCRalphabeta/CD19-depleted stem cell transplant. The receptors were sampled from a boy less than two years old who had a stem cell transplant for Wiskott-Aldrich syndrome, so the T cells may come from the graft donor.

This rearrangement joins TRBV6-1 to TRBJ1-5; TRBD1 might be the D (6 bases). The CDR3 consists of 13 residues. Trimming took off 1 base at V and 7 bases at J, with 8 bases between the two ends. Germline values: CDR1 MNHNS, CDR2 SASEGT. CDR3 sequence reads: CASSEERGQPQHF. The CDR3 DNA sequence: TGTGCCAGCAGTGAAGAAAGGGGGCAGCCCCAGCATTTT.

V usage is TRBV6-1 and J usage is TRBJ2-1, with TRBD2 matching 7 bases. The CDR3 spans 14 residues. Germline assignment: CDR1 MNHNS and CDR2 SASEGT. The V segment lost 7 bases and the J segment 8 bases; nucleotides outside the gene matches: 11. The CDR3 loop reads CASNHPGGLYEQFF. CDR3 DNA sequence: TGTGCCAGCAACCATCCGGGGGGTTTGTATGAGCAGTTCTTC.

This clonotype has a handful of counts. The chain combines TRBV28 with TRBJ1-1; 7 positions agree with TRBD1. The CDR3 length is 13 residues. Germline V gene sequence: CDR1 MDHEN, CDR2 SYDVKM. V lost 4 bases to trimming and J lost 8 bases; unmatched junction nucleotides: 7. CDR3 coding DNA: TGTGCCAGCAGTTCGCAAGCGACAGGGGAAGCTTTCTTT. Amino acids: CASSSQATGEAFF.

This chain connects TRBV7-3 to TRBJ2-2; D uncertain. V dropped 2 bases and J dropped 5 bases, with 15 bases sitting between them. The germline V gene has CDR1 SGHTA and CDR2 FQGTGA. The CDR3 runs 16 residues. Here the CDR3 DNA reads TGTGCCAGCAGCTTAGAAGGGCCAATAGATACCGGGGAGCTGTTTTTT. The encoded protein is CASSLEGPIDTGELFF.

This clonotype has a count of ten or more. The chain links TRBV5-1 to TRBJ2-1, with TRBD1 identical over 7 bases. The V segment lost 2 bases and the J segment 2 bases; nucleotides outside the gene matches: 7. The CDR3 runs 16 residues. Germline V lookup: CDR1 SGHRS, CDR2 YFSETQ. The CDR3 region has the DNA TGCGCCAGCAGCTTAGGACAGGCGAGAACCTACAATGAGCAGTTCTTC. Translation gives CASSLGQARTYNEQFF.

This clonotype was counted at least ten times. This chain connects TRBV10-1 to TRBJ2-3, with D possibly matching TRBD2 (5 bases). V lost 0 bases, J lost 0 bases, and 10 bases lay in between. The CDR3 loop spans 16 amino acids. Germline loops: CDR1 WNHNN, CDR2 SYGVQD (reference sequence). CDR3 coding DNA: TGCGCCAGCAGTGAGTCGAGGCTAGCTAGCACAGATACGCAGTATTTT. Protein: CASSESRLASTDTQYF.

In this sample, this clonotype turned up many times. This chain links TRBV11-2 with TRBJ2-5, with D tentatively TRBD1 (6 bases). Between the trimmed V and J ends, which lost 1 base and 0 bases, there was a span of 12 bases. This CDR3 has 16 residues. Germline-derived CDR1 and CDR2 are SGHAT and FQNNGV. The CDR3 nucleotides read TGTGCCAGCAGCTTAGGGTGGGGGACACACCAAGAGACCCAGTACTTC. Translation gives CASSLGWGTHQETQYF. Using reference TRBV11-2 and TRBJ2-5 for the parts outside the CDR3, the full variable domain is EAGVAQSPRYKIIEKRQSVAFWCNPISGHATLYWYQQILGQGPKLLIQFQNNGVVDDSQLPKDRFSAERLKGVDSTLKIQPAKLEDSAVYLCASSLGWGTHQETQYFGPGTRLLVL.

Many counts were recorded for this clonotype. The rearrangement links TRBV7-2 to TRBJ2-3; 7 bases line up with TRBD2. Germline CDR1 SGHTA, CDR2 FQGNSA. The CDR3 length is 15 residues. After removal of 3 bases from V and 1 base from J, the junction contained 4 bases not matched to a gene. CDR3 in amino acids: CASSFGGCGTDTQYF. CDR3 DNA sequence: TGTGCCAGCAGCTTCGGGGGGTGCGGCACAGATACGCAGTATTTT.

This clonotype was seen many times. This chain links TRBV13 with TRBJ1-1; D call uncertain. The germline CDR1 and CDR2 sequences are PRHDT and FYEKMQ (reference sequence). This CDR3 spans 14 amino acids. V lost 1 base, J lost 6 bases, and 12 bases lay in between. The CDR3 region has the DNA TGTGCCAGCAGCTTAGAGAACGAGGGCGCTGAAGCTTTCTTT. The encoded protein is CASSLENEGAEAFF.

For this clonotype: One junction end disagrees with the germline gene, perhaps due to a read error. V and J are TRBV5-6 and TRBJ1-1, with D hard to call. Germline V gene lookup returns CDR1 SGHDT and CDR2 YYEEEE. CDR3 length: 13 residues. The CDR3 bases are TGTGCCATCAGCCCCGGGCTCGACACTGAAGCTTTCTTT. As protein: CAISPGLDTEAFF.

This clonotype came up many times. The genes are TRBV30 and TRBJ2-5; tentatively, D is TRBD1 or TRBD2 (5 bases each). Per germline, CDR1 GTSNPN and CDR2 SVGIG (reference sequence). The CDR3 has 13 amino acids. With 3 bases removed from V and 1 base from J, the gap between germline ends came to 9 bases. This CDR3 is CAWRRGAQETQYF. The CDR3 DNA sequence: TGTGCCTGGAGGCGAGGGGCCCAAGAGACCCAGTACTTC.

This clonotype was seen repeatedly, ten times or more. The rearrangement uses TRBV20-1 and TRBJ2-1; D is unclear. Germline-derived CDR1 and CDR2 are DFQATT and SNEGSKA (reference sequence). The CDR3 sequence is 12 residues long. V was cut by 3 bases and J by 6 bases, with 9 bases left in between. CDR3 DNA sequence: TGCAGTGCTAGCGGGCAAATCAATGAGCAGTTCTTC. It specifies CSASGQINEQFF.

Many counts were recorded for this clonotype. V gene TRBV27 combines with J gene TRBJ2-7; no definite D call. With 2 bases removed from V and 3 bases from J, the gap between germline ends came to 11 bases. CDR1 MNHEY and CDR2 SMNVEV come from the germline V gene (reference sequence). This CDR3 spans 14 amino acids. For the CDR3, the DNA is TGTGCCAGCAGTTTAGGACCAGCCAACTACGAGCAGTACTTC. Its translation is CASSLGPANYEQYF.

This rearrangement joins TRBV7-9 to TRBJ2-3; D might be TRBD1 (5 bases). The V gene's germline CDR1 is SEHNR and CDR2 FQNEAQ (reference sequence). The CDR3 covers 13 residues. Trimming removed 5 bases from V and 4 bases from J, with 10 bases in between. The CDR3 reads CASSLTGADTQYF. CDR3 DNA: TGTGCCAGCAGCCTAACAGGAGCAGATACGCAGTATTTT.

This clonotype has more than one count but fewer than ten. The chain has TRBV7-3 and TRBJ2-4, with TRBD2 identical over 12 bases. The CDR3 length is 20 residues. The V segment lost 5 bases and the J segment 0 bases; nucleotides outside the gene matches: 14. CDR1 and CDR2 from the germline V gene are SGHTA and FQGTGA. CDR3 bases: TGTGCCAGCAGCCTTAACCTAGCGGGAGGGCCAATGTTAGCCAAAAACATTCAGTACTTC. Protein: CASSLNLAGGPMLAKNIQYF. The whole variable domain, filled in from reference TRBV7-3 and TRBJ2-4, reads GAGVSQTPSNKVTEKGKYVELRCDPISGHTALYWYRQSLGQGPEFLIYFQGTGAADDSGLPNDRFFAVRPEGSVSTLKIQRTERGDSAVYLCASSLNLAGGPMLAKNIQYFGAGTRLSVL.

This clonotype has ten or more counts. J is TRBJ2-1 and V is TRBV20-1; possibly TRBD2 for D (5 bases). Deletions cut 6 bases from V and 4 bases from J, with 19 bases between. This CDR3 has 15 residues. Per the germline V gene, CDR1 is DFQATT and CDR2 is SNEGSKA (reference sequence). For the CDR3, the DNA is TGCAGTGCCAGTTTGACCAGGACGGGATACAATGAGCAGTTCTTC. Its protein is CSASLTRTGYNEQFF.

The V and J genes are TRBV20-1 and TRBJ2-3, with TRBD1 identical over 10 bases. Germline trimming cut 3 bases from V and 1 base from J; bases unmatched to any gene: 13. Germline V lookup: CDR1 DFQATT, CDR2 SNEGSKA (reference sequence). The CDR3 consists of 18 residues. The CDR3 region is CSARGPGTGEYRTDTQYF. The CDR3 bases are TGCAGTGCTAGGGGACCCGGGACAGGGGAGTATCGCACAGATACGCAGTATTTT.